The rows below give T cell receptor beta chains drawn from one sample of a study of blood T cell repertoires in COVID-19. Profiled with immunoSEQ multiplex PCR; TCRdb holds only in-frame clones, not every one. The sample includes about 210,000 clones, 87% seen only once; the top ten take approximately 7.2%. Sequences were obtained from PBMCs or T cells enriched from blood (not recorded which). Every receptor here comes from a man aged 30 to 45 in a cohort exposed to, infected with or recovered from COVID-19 (not recorded which). Each CDR3 is given with its conserved first and last residue. A D gene is named only where the DNA matches it firmly. Only some rows state a clone size, as once, few, many or a class for expanded clones.

>.|TRBJ1-4|TRBD1|TRBV5-8
TGTGCCAGCAGCCGTTATAAACTAATTCGACAGGGACTGTTTTTT
CASSRYKLIRQGLFF
>.|TRBJ2-3|.|TRBV2
TGTGCCAGCAGGCCCGGGGGTTTTGACACAGATACGCAGTATTTT
CASRPGGFDTDTQYF
>.|TRBJ2-1|.|TRBV4-1
TGCGCCAGCAGCCAAACTGGTCGGCCGGGAATTTCTAATGAGCAGTTCTTC
CASSQTGRPGISNEQFF
>.|TRBJ1-5|.|TRBV4-1
TGCGCCAGCAGCCCGCTTGGGCCGAATCAGCCCCAGCATTTT
CASSPLGPNQPQHF
>.|TRBJ1-1|.|TRBV14
TGTGCCAGCAGCCAAGAACTGACATGGACTGAAGCTTTCTTT
CASSQELTWTEAFF
>.|TRBJ2-2|TRBD1|TRBV7-3
TGTGCCAGCAGCTTGGACAGGGATCAGTACGGGGAGCTGTTTTTT
CASSLDRDQYGELFF
>.|TRBJ1-4|.|TRBV4-1
TGCGCCAGCAGCCAAGATCGGTCAGGGAGGACTAATGAAAAACTGTTTTTT
CASSQDRSGRTNEKLFF
>.|TRBJ2-3|TRBD2|TRBV9
TGTGCCAGCACCCGGGACGGGAGGGCTCGCACAGATACGCAGTATTTT
CASTRDGRARTDTQYF
>once|TRBJ2-1|TRBD2|TRBV28
TGTGCCAGCAGTCCGGGACTAGCGACCCCGCATAGATACAATGAGCAGTTCTTC
CASSPGLATPHRYNEQFF
>.|TRBJ1-1|.|TRBV9
TGTGCCAGCAGCATTCCACCAGGCGACACTGAAGCTTTCTTT
CASSIPPGDTEAFF
>.|TRBJ1-2|TRBD1|TRBV6-4
TGTGCCAGCAGTGACTTTCCCGGGACAGGGGGCGGCTACACCTTC
CASSDFPGTGGGYTF
>.|TRBJ1-1|.|TRBV14
TGTGCCAGCAGCCCGCTGCAGAATATTAACACTGAAGCTTTCTTT
CASSPLQNINTEAFF
>.|TRBJ2-2|.|TRBV7-8
TGTGCCAGCAATCCTAGTAAGACGAACACCGGGGAGCTGTTTTTT
CASNPSKTNTGELFF
>.|TRBJ2-7|TRBD2|TRBV18
TGTGCCAGCTCACCAGGGAGGCGGGAGTTCCACGAGCAGTACTTC
CASSPGRREFHEQYF
>.|TRBJ2-2|.|TRBV6-4
TGTGCCAGCAGTGACTCCCTCCGCGGTGGAGCCACCGGGGAGCTGTTTTTT
CASSDSLRGGATGELFF
>.|TRBJ2-5|.|TRBV5-4
TGTGCCAGCAGCGCAACATTCTCAGAGACCCAGTACTTC
CASSATFSETQYF
>.|TRBJ2-1|.|TRBV27
TGTGCCAGCAGTTTAGGGACTGGGAGCTCCTACAATGAGCAGTTCTTC
CASSLGTGSSYNEQFF
>.|TRBJ2-1|.|TRBV7-8
TGTGCCAGCAGCTTTCGTGGGACTTCCTACAATGAGCAGTTCTTC
CASSFRGTSYNEQFF
>.|TRBJ2-7|TRBD1|TRBV18
TGTGCCAGCTCACCGGGGACAGGGGAACCCTACGAGCAGTACTTC
CASSPGTGEPYEQYF
>.|TRBJ1-6|.|TRBV9
TGTGCCAGCAGCGTATCTTCGTGGGGGGGCGGTGATTCACCCCTCCACTTT
CASSVSSWGGGDSPLHF
>.|TRBJ2-7|TRBD1|TRBV7-9
TGTGCCAGCAGCCAAGATATGGGACAGGTCTACGAGCAGTACTTC
CASSQDMGQVYEQYF
>.|TRBJ2-3|.|TRBV7-3
TGTGCCAGCAGCCCCAACCCACAGGATACGCAGTATTTT
CASSPNPQDTQYF
>.|TRBJ2-3|.|TRBV19
TGTGCCAGTAGTATAGCGCCGGCCAGGACAGATACGCAGTATTTT
CASSIAPARTDTQYF
>.|TRBJ2-7|.|TRBV7-9
TGTGCCAGCAGCTTGGAGCGGGAGCAGTACTTC
CASSLEREQYF
>.|TRBJ2-7|TRBD2|TRBV29-1
TGCAGCGTTGGGGAGACTAGCGGGAGGACTCCCTACGAGCAGTACTTC
CSVGETSGRTPYEQYF
>.|TRBJ1-5|.|TRBV18
TGTGCCAGCTCTCGAAACCAGGGGATGGCGAGCAATCAGCCCCAGCATTTT
CASSRNQGMASNQPQHF
>.|TRBJ2-4|.|TRBV4-1
TGCGCCAGCAGCCAAGAAGACAGCTTCCTAGCCAAAAACATTCAGTACTTC
CASSQEDSFLAKNIQYF
>few|TRBJ2-1|.|TRBV2
TGTGCCAGCAGACGGTTTTCCTACAATGAGCAGTTCTTC
CASRRFSYNEQFF
>.|TRBJ2-2|TRBD1|TRBV19
TGTGCCAGTAGTTCAGATGGGACAGCGTCCGGGGAGCTGTTTTTT
CASSSDGTASGELFF
>.|TRBJ2-7|.|TRBV7-2
TGTGCCAGCAGCTTAGATCTGGGGGCAGACGAGCAGTACTTC
CASSLDLGADEQYF
>.|TRBJ2-7|TRBD1|TRBV2
TGTGCCAGCAGGGACAGGGTATCCTACGAGCAGTACTTC
CASRDRVSYEQYF
>.|TRBJ1-5|.|TRBV19
TGTGCCAGTAGTATAGACTGGGGCGGTAATCAGCCCCAGCATTTT
CASSIDWGGNQPQHF
>.|TRBJ1-1|.|TRBV11-1
TGTGCCAGCAGCTTAGATAGAACTGAAGCTTTCTTT
CASSLDRTEAFF
>once|TRBJ1-6|.|TRBV6-5
TGTGCCAGCAGTTACTCGGCGGGAATTAACAATTCACCCCTCCACTTT
CASSYSAGINNSPLHF
>.|TRBJ2-1|.|TRBV5-1
TGCGCCAGCAGCTTGTGGGCCGGGGACAATGAGCAGTTCTTC
CASSLWAGDNEQFF
>.|TRBJ2-3|TRBD1|TRBV9
TGTGCCAGCAGCGCCCACGGACAGGGACCCACAGATACGCAGTATTTT
CASSAHGQGPTDTQYF
>.|TRBJ2-1|TRBD1|TRBV29-1
TGCAGCACCTCCGCTCGGACAGGGTTTTTAAACTCCTACAATGAGCAGTTCTTC
CSTSARTGFLNSYNEQFF
>once|TRBJ2-7|TRBD2|TRBV9
TGTGCCAGCAGCGTAGGGGAGCGGGACTCGCAGTACTTC
CASSVGERDSQYF
>.|TRBJ1-1|TRBD1|TRBV4-3
TGCGCCAGCAGCGCAGGGAGGGGCAGGGGGCGAGGCACTGAAGCTTTCTTT
CASSAGRGRGRGTEAFF
>.|TRBJ2-1|.|TRBV7-2
TGTGCCAGCTCGGAGCGAGTGGCCTACAATGAGCAGTTCTTC
CASSERVAYNEQFF
>.|TRBJ2-7|TRBD1|TRBV20-1
TGCAGTGCTAGTGATATAGGGACAGATATCTACGAGCAGTACTTC
CSASDIGTDIYEQYF
>.|TRBJ2-1|.|TRBV12-5
TGTGCTAGTGGTTTTACTGGGACGGAGGGATACAATGAGCAGTTCTTC
CASGFTGTEGYNEQFF
>.|TRBJ1-1|.|TRBV5-1
TGCGCCAGCAGCTCCCGCGGATCCTGGGTGGAGGGAGGCGCTGAAGCTTTCTTT
CASSSRGSWVEGGAEAFF
>.|TRBJ2-2|.|TRBV5-1
TGCGCCAGCAGCCATTGGAGGAGGGAGGAGAACACCGGGGAGCTGTTTTTT
CASSHWRREENTGELFF
>.|TRBJ2-2|TRBD2|TRBV29-1
TGCAGCGTAGCGTGGACTAGCGGGAGCGGCGACACCGGGGAGCTGTTTTTT
CSVAWTSGSGDTGELFF
>.|TRBJ1-1|.|TRBV2
TGTGCCAGCAGGACAAACACTGAAGCTTTCTTT
CASRTNTEAFF
>.|TRBJ2-4|TRBD1|TRBV11-2
TGTGCCAGCAGCTTGACCTCGGGACAGCACCTAGCCAAAAACATTCAGTACTTC
CASSLTSGQHLAKNIQYF
>.|TRBJ2-1|.|TRBV5-1
TGCGCCAGCAGCTTGGTAGCACTGAGGTACAATGAGCAGTTCTTC
CASSLVALRYNEQFF
>.|TRBJ1-5|TRBD1|TRBV11-2
TGTGCCAGCAGCTTAACAGGGGGCTCTGTCAATCAGCCCCAGCATTTT
CASSLTGGSVNQPQHF
>.|TRBJ1-5|TRBD1|TRBV4-1
TGCGCCAGCAGCCCACCCTCAGGACAGGACTATAGCAATCAGCCCCAGCATTTT
CASSPPSGQDYSNQPQHF
>once|TRBJ2-3|.|TRBV19
TGTGCCAGTAGCTTGGGACTCCGCACAGATACGCAGTATTTT
CASSLGLRTDTQYF
>.|TRBJ2-1|TRBD1|TRBV7-2
TGTGCCAGCAGCTTACAGGGGGCGAACGAACGGTTCTTC
CASSLQGANERFF
>.|TRBJ1-2|TRBD1|TRBV9
TGTGCCAGCAGCGTACAAAGGGAGGGACAGGGGGCCCGTGGCTACACCTTC
CASSVQREGQGARGYTF
>.|TRBJ2-7|TRBD1|TRBV5-1
TGCGCCAGCAGCTTGGGACAGGGGATGCAGGGCGAGCAGTACTTC
CASSLGQGMQGEQYF
>.|TRBJ2-7|.|TRBV3-1/TRBV3-2
TGTGCCAGCAGCCAAGTTCCCAGCGGCTCCTACGAGCAGTACTTC
CASSQVPSGSYEQYF
>once|TRBJ2-1|.|TRBV20-1
TGCAGTGTTACTGATGAGGGAGCGGGCCCTATGGGTTACAATGAGCAGTTCTTC
CSVTDEGAGPMGYNEQFF
>.|TRBJ2-7|TRBD1|TRBV5-1
TGCGCCAGCAGCTTTCTCCCAGGGGGCGAATACGAGCAGTACTTC
CASSFLPGGEYEQYF
>.|TRBJ2-7|TRBD1|TRBV13
TGTGCCAGCAGCCCCCACGGGACAGGGGTTTACGAGCAGTACTTC
CASSPHGTGVYEQYF
>.|TRBJ2-1|TRBD2|TRBV19
TGTGCCAGTAGGACTAGCGGGAGGGATTACAATGAGCAGTTCTTC
CASRTSGRDYNEQFF
>.|TRBJ2-2|.|TRBV6-5
TGTGCCAGCAGTTACCCCAGGGCGCCAAACACCGGGGAGCTGTTTTTT
CASSYPRAPNTGELFF